This entry concerns a single T cell receptor (beta chain). Its antigen remains unidentified. This record comes from a study of T cell responses to AZD1222 COVID-19 vaccine. Second-dose intervals of approximately 4 or approximately 12 weeks were pooled. This CDR3 comprises 15 residues. V was cut by 1 base and J by 2 bases, with 9 bases left in between. Per germline, CDR1 SGHRS and CDR2 YFSETQ. Sequencing was performed with immunoSEQ multiplex PCR; in TCRdb, only in-frame clones are kept and a portion is missing. The sample has more than 150,000 clones, more than 85% seen once. Study-level points and caveats: Donors, mostly white British, included more females; clonal diversity was possibly underestimated. Researchers report vaccine-associated CD4 TCRs spanning spike, with dominance at 160-218 and 743-854.

The chain couples TRBV5-1 to TRBJ2-2; D remains ambiguous. This sample comprised peripheral blood, obtained 28 days after the second AZD1222 dose. The receptor comes from an adult who received the AZD1222 COVID-19 vaccine. CDR3 region: CASSLTLSNTGELFF. DNA of the CDR3: TGCGCCAGCAGCTTGACCTTATCAAACACCGGGGAGCTGTTTTTT.